This T cell receptor (beta chain) was captured in a study of blood T cell repertoires in COVID-19. Turning to the study itself: Italy, Spain and the United States were the sources of the convalescent and acute COVID-19 samples. PBMCs, B-cell-depleted T cells, or T cells provided the cDNA or gDNA that made up the material.

In the authors' workflow: Estimation of nucleated cell counts relied on the amplification of reference gene primers. Here immunoSEQ multiplex PCR was the method, and the copy in TCRdb shows in-frame clones only, minus some. The D gene and trimming were derived from the DNA, and the V and J assignments and clone size from that table. The sample has about 240,000 clones; around 79% are singletons. Trimming cost V 5 bases and J 2 bases; bases outside gene matches: 11. From germline, CDR1 is SEHNR and CDR2 FQNEAQ (reference sequence). The CDR3 contains 17 residues. The sequence was collected from an elderly woman with acute or convalescent COVID-19. Material: peripheral blood. The rearrangement links TRBV7-9 to TRBJ2-2; 7 nucleotides line up with TRBD2. Here the CDR3 reads CASSTRSGGYNTGELFF. CDR3 nucleotides: TGTGCCAGCAGCACCCGTTCGGGAGGATACAACACCGGGGAGCTGTTTTTT.